Each of the 8 T cell receptor beta chains below was sequenced from the same sample in a study of neurological immune-mediated disorders. Using its own MiXCR run on the 5' RACE reads, TCRdb lists one record per CDR3 protein. The sample shows about 120,000 distinct CDR3 sequences, roughly 3.2% of them seen only once. Sequencing input: PBMCs. Receptor source: a woman aged 25 to 39 with multiple sclerosis.

The table lists this clonotype with many counts. The chain links TRBV7-2 to TRBJ2-7; 7 bases match TRBD2. Germline V CDR1 and CDR2: SGHTA, FQGNSA. V lost 4 bases to trimming and J lost 2 bases; unmatched junction nucleotides: 8. The CDR3 covers 15 residues. CDR3: CASSSLAVLPYEQYF. In DNA, the CDR3 is TGTGCCAGCAGCTCTCTAGCGGTACTGCCCTACGAGCAGTACTTC.

This clonotype was observed many times. V and J are TRBV5-1 and TRBJ2-1; 7 bases fit TRBD2. Unmatched junction bases numbered 15, after V lost 4 bases and J lost 2 bases. This CDR3 region has 18 residues. Germline CDR1 and CDR2: SGHRS and YFSETQ. CDR3 nucleotide sequence: TGCGCCAGCAGCCCGATAAGTCAGCGGGGCGGCGCCTACAATGAGCAGTTCTTC. Its protein product is CASSPISQRGGAYNEQFF.

In its sample, this clonotype was seen many times. The chain has TRBV10-2 and TRBJ2-7; possible D gene TRBD1, 5 bases. The V end was cut by 4 bases, the J end by 0 bases, with 13 bases between. The CDR3 length is 15 residues. CDR1 and CDR2 from the germline V gene are WSHSY and SAAADI. This CDR3 is CASSGGRASSYEQYF. The CDR3 DNA reads as TGCGCCAGCAGTGGAGGCAGGGCGAGCTCCTACGAGCAGTACTTC.

This clonotype was counted ten times or more. V gene TRBV19 combines with J gene TRBJ1-5; D uncertain. Germline V lookup: CDR1 LNHDA, CDR2 SQIVND (reference sequence). V was cut by 3 bases and J by 6 bases, with 6 bases left in between. CDR3 length: 12 residues. CDR3 loop: CASSMRSQPQHF. The DNA for the CDR3 is TGTGCCAGTAGTATGAGGTCTCAGCCCCAGCATTTT.

This clonotype was found many times. J is TRBJ1-1 and V is TRBV20-1; a weak D match, TRBD1 (5 bases). Germline loops: CDR1 DFQATT, CDR2 SNEGSKA (reference sequence). The CDR3 totals 15 residues. V was shortened by 0 bases and J by 0 bases, with 11 bases between the two germline ends. CDR3 sequence reads: CSARDRQLLNTEAFF. CDR3 nucleotides: TGCAGTGCTAGAGACCGACAGCTACTGAACACTGAAGCTTTCTTT.

V usage is TRBV20-1 and J usage is TRBJ2-1; 9 bases fit TRBD1. This CDR3 contains 14 residues. CDR1 DFQATT and CDR2 SNEGSKA come from the germline V gene (reference sequence). Trimming removed 0 bases from V and 7 bases from J; junction bases left unmatched: 4. The CDR3 here is CSAREGTGINEQFF. In nucleotides, the CDR3 is TGCAGTGCTAGAGAAGGGACAGGGATAAATGAGCAGTTCTTC.

This clonotype was counted many times. This chain connects TRBV20-1 to TRBJ1-5; no reliable D call. V was cut by 1 base and J by 4 bases, with 14 bases left in between. Germline CDR1 reads DFQATT; CDR2 reads SNEGSKA (reference sequence). The length of the CDR3 is 15 residues. CDR3 sequence: CSARGHNVENQPQHF. The CDR3 DNA reads as TGCAGTGCTAGAGGACACAACGTAGAAAATCAGCCCCAGCATTTT.

This clonotype was observed at least ten times. The chain couples TRBV29-1 to TRBJ2-1; D unclear. V was pared by 5 bases and J by 7 bases, with 21 bases between. The CDR3 contains 15 residues. The V gene's germline CDR1 is SQVTM and CDR2 ANQGSEA. The CDR3 DNA is TGCAGCGTTCGGGCAGGCGTTCTCCGGTGGAATGAGCAGTTCTTC. Protein sequence: CSVRAGVLRWNEQFF.